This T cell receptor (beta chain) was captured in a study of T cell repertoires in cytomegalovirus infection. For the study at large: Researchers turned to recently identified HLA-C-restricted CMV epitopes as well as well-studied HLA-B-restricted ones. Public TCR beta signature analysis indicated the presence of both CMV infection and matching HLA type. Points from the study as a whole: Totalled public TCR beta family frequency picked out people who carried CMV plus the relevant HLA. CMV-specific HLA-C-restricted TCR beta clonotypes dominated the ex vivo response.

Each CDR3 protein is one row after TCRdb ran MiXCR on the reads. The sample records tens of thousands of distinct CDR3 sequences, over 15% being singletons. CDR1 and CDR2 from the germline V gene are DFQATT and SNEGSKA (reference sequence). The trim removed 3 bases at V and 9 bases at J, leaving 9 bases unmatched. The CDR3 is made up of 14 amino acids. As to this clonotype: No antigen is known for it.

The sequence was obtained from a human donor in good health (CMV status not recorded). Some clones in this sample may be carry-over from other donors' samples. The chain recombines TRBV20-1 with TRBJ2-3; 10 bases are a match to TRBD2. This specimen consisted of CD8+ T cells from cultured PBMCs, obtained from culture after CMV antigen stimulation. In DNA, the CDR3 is TGCAGTGCTAGTACGGGGACTAGCGCCCGAACGCAGTATTTT. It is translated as CSASTGTSARTQYF.